Listed below are T cell receptor beta chains from one sample, sequenced in a study of human T cells and chemical hapten exposure. TCRdb ran MiXCR on the RACE reads and lists one entry per CDR3 protein. The sample lists roughly 51,000 distinct CDR3 sequences; 9.9% were seen once. The sample was whole blood, taken in connection with sensitization to the hapten diphenylcyclopropenone (DPC). The receptors were gathered from a man aged 35 to 55 with alopecia areata. Some clones in this sample may be carry-over from other donors' samples. Each CDR3 is given with its conserved first and last residue. D genes are given only for firm matches. The size of a clone is reported for some rows only, either as once, few or many, or as a class for expanded clones.

J,V,D,size,DNA,CDR3
TRBJ1-5,TRBV30,.,many,TGTGCCTGGAGTGCCGGGACATCCAATCAGCCCCAGCATTTT,CAWSAGTSNQPQHF
TRBJ2-6,TRBV20-1,.,many,TGCAGTGCCATAAAGGGAGCTGGGGCCAACGTCCTGACTTTC,CSAIKGAGANVLTF
TRBJ2-5,TRBV25-1,.,many,TGTGCCAGCAGTGTAAAAGAGACCCAGTACTTC,CASSVKETQYF
TRBJ2-3,TRBV7-2,.,few,TGTGCCAGCAGCCGAGCCGGGACTCTCACAGATACGCAGTATTTT,CASSRAGTLTDTQYF
TRBJ2-1,TRBV12-3/TRBV12-4,TRBD2,few,TGTGCCAGCAGTGCGACCGGGGGGGCTAGCGGGTCCCACAATGAGCAGTTCTTC,CASSATGGASGSHNEQFF
TRBJ1-6,TRBV11-3,.,.,TGTGCCAGCAGTGTCACGACCAATTCACCCCTCCACTTT,CASSVTTNSPLHF
TRBJ2-3,TRBV29-1,.,few,TGCAGCGTCGCGATACCTAAGAGTCCAGATACGCAGTATTTT,CSVAIPKSPDTQYF
TRBJ2-1,TRBV5-1,.,.,TGCGCCAGCAGCGTTGCCGGGACAAAGACGAACAATGAGCAGTTCTTC,CASSVAGTKTNNEQFF
TRBJ2-2,TRBV2,.,.,TGTGCCAGCAGTGAAGCAACCCTAACCGGGGAGCTGTTTTTT,CASSEATLTGELFF
TRBJ1-3,TRBV20-1,TRBD1,.,TGCAGTGCGGACGAACAGGGGACCGGAAACACCATATATTTT,CSADEQGTGNTIYF
TRBJ1-1,TRBV12-3/TRBV12-4,.,few,TGTGCCAGCAGTCCCTCGTGGACTGAAGCTTTCTTT,CASSPSWTEAFF
TRBJ2-2,TRBV29-1,.,few,TGCAGCGTTGAACTGGGGTCCGGGGAGCTGTTTTTT,CSVELGSGELFF
TRBJ1-4,TRBV18,.,many,TGTGCCAGCTCACCGGCCAGAGGGAGATTCTACAATGAAAAACTGTTTTTT,CASSPARGRFYNEKLFF
TRBJ2-3,TRBV7-2,.,.,TGTGCCAGCAGCCCGGTGGGTCTCACAGATACGCAGTATTTT,CASSPVGLTDTQYF
TRBJ1-5,TRBV28,.,few,TGTGCCAGCAGTTCCGGGATTAGCAATCAGCCCCAGCATTTT,CASSSGISNQPQHF
TRBJ2-2,TRBV7-6,.,.,TGTGCCAGCAGCTTAGTGTCGGCTGTGAACACCGGGGAGCTGTTTTTT,CASSLVSAVNTGELFF
TRBJ1-5,TRBV12-3/TRBV12-4,TRBD1,many,TGTGCCAGCAGTCAAAGGACAGGGAACCAGCCCCAGCATTTT,CASSQRTGNQPQHF
TRBJ2-7,TRBV28,.,many,TGTGCCAGCAACTCCGGGACGCGCGAGGAGCAGTACTTC,CASNSGTREEQYF
TRBJ1-1,TRBV2,.,.,TGTGCCAGCAGGGCCCCCAAGGATGAAGCTTTCTTT,CASRAPKDEAFF
TRBJ1-4,TRBV19,.,many,TGTGCCAGTAGGACTAATGAAAAACTGTTTTTT,CASRTNEKLFF
TRBJ2-3,TRBV7-2,.,many,TGTGCCAGCAGCTTAGCGAACCCGAGCACAGATACGCAGTATTTT,CASSLANPSTDTQYF
TRBJ2-1,TRBV20-1,TRBD2,few,TGCAGTGCTGGGGTCCTAGCGGGAGTTGGCGAGCAGTTCTTC,CSAGVLAGVGEQFF
TRBJ2-2,TRBV7-2,TRBD2,many,TGTGCCAGCAGCCCCAGAATAGGGCTAGCGGGGACGAACACCGGGGAGCTGTTTTTT,CASSPRIGLAGTNTGELFF
TRBJ2-3,TRBV20-1,.,many,TGCAGTGCTAGAGTGCCCAGTAGCACAGATACGCAGTATTTT,CSARVPSSTDTQYF
TRBJ2-3,TRBV11-2,.,few,TGTGCCAGCAGCTCCCAGGACTATCCAACAGATACGCAGTATTTT,CASSSQDYPTDTQYF
TRBJ2-2,TRBV7-9,.,many,TGTGCCAGCAGCCCCTACACCGGGGAGCTGTTTTTT,CASSPYTGELFF
TRBJ2-7,TRBV5-1,TRBD2,many,TGCGCCAGCAGCGAGACTAGCGGGAGGGGTGAGCAGTACTTC,CASSETSGRGEQYF
TRBJ1-6,TRBV18,TRBD1,many,TGTGCCAGCTCACCCCTGCCACTCCGGGACAGGGTTCGCCTCAACTCACCCCTCCACTTT,CASSPLPLRDRVRLNSPLHF
TRBJ2-1,TRBV6-6,.,few,TGTGCCAGCAGTTACGGCCAGGCTACCTACAATGAGCAGTTCTTC,CASSYGQATYNEQFF
TRBJ2-1,TRBV5-4,.,many,TGTGCCAGCAGCCCCGAACAGGGAAGTCTGAACAATGAGCAGTTCTTC,CASSPEQGSLNNEQFF
TRBJ1-1,TRBV7-2,TRBD1,few,TGTGCCAGCAGCACTAGGGGAGGACAGGGGGTCACTGAAGCTTTCTTT,CASSTRGGQGVTEAFF
TRBJ2-7,TRBV6-2/TRBV6-3,TRBD1,few,TGTGCCAGCAGTTACAGACAGGGCCGAAATCCCGAGCAGTACTTC,CASSYRQGRNPEQYF
TRBJ2-7,TRBV6-6,.,.,TGTGCCAGCAGTTACACCCGGTACTACGAGCAGTACTTC,CASSYTRYYEQYF
TRBJ1-1,TRBV6-6,.,many,TGTGCCAGCAGTTACCCGCCTGCAAACACTGAAGCTTTCTTT,CASSYPPANTEAFF
TRBJ1-1,TRBV29-1,.,many,TGCAGCGTCCTCCGCCTTGAAGCTTTCTTT,CSVLRLEAFF
TRBJ2-1,TRBV6-4,.,few,TGTGCCAGCAGTGACTTTGGGAGTTTAGCCGATGAGCAGTTCTTC,CASSDFGSLADEQFF
TRBJ2-4,TRBV28,.,many,TGTGCCAGCAGTAATACAGGGTCACTAGCCAAAAACATTCAGTACTTC,CASSNTGSLAKNIQYF
TRBJ2-7,TRBV6-5,.,many,TGTGCCAGCAGCCCCGCTGCGCTTGGCTACGAGCAGTACTTC,CASSPAALGYEQYF
TRBJ1-5,TRBV6-1,TRBD1,many,TGTGCCAGCAGGGGACAGGGGAAACAGCCCCAGCATTTT,CASRGQGKQPQHF
TRBJ2-5,TRBV6-2/TRBV6-3,.,few,TGTGCCAGCAGTCCCCATCAGTCGAGCTATCAAGAGACCCAGTACTTC,CASSPHQSSYQETQYF
TRBJ2-1,TRBV7-9,.,many,TGTGCCAGCAGCACGGCCGGCCTGGACAATGAGCAGTTCTTC,CASSTAGLDNEQFF
TRBJ2-7,TRBV28,.,once,TGTGCCAGCAGTTTAGACGGCGCCACTCGGGGGGAGCAGTACTTC,CASSLDGATRGEQYF
TRBJ2-7,TRBV4-3,.,.,TGCGCCAGCAGCCCAGGGTACAGCTACGAGCAGTACTTC,CASSPGYSYEQYF
TRBJ2-5,TRBV5-1,TRBD2,many,TGCGCCAGCAGTGGAAGGGCGGGAGGGGAGACCCAGTACTTC,CASSGRAGGETQYF
TRBJ1-1,TRBV12-3/TRBV12-4,.,.,TGTGCCAGCAGTTTATCGGGGGGGAACACTGAAGCTTTCTTT,CASSLSGGNTEAFF
TRBJ1-1,TRBV6-1,.,.,TGTGCCAGCAGGCCCGGACACACGAACACTGAAGCTTTCTTT,CASRPGHTNTEAFF
TRBJ1-1,TRBV23-1,.,few,TGCGCCAGCAGTCAATTCTGCGGCACGCTTAACGAAGCTTTCTTT,CASSQFCGTLNEAFF
TRBJ2-7,TRBV5-6,TRBD2,many,TGTGCCAGCAGCGAAACTAGCGGGGGCTCCTACGAGCAGTACTTC,CASSETSGGSYEQYF